These 12 T cell receptor beta chains originate from one sample sequenced in a study of monozygotic twins with inflammatory bowel disease. TCRdb re-called the 5' RACE reads and shows each CDR3 protein once, DNA omitted. Here the sample table reports about 160,000 distinct CDR3 sequences. Sequenced sample: blood. The receptors were gathered from a human donor with ulcerative colitis or Crohn's disease, or a healthy co-twin of an affected twin (not recorded which).

V is TRBV24-1 and J is TRBJ2-1; the TRBD2 assignment by TCRdb is unverifiable without DNA. The CDR3 has 15 amino acids. Germline values: CDR1 KGHDR, CDR2 SFDVKD. The CDR3 here is CATSVSRGTYNEQFF.

This chain links TRBV11-2 with TRBJ2-1; TCRdb indicates TRBD1, and absent DNA this call remains unverified. CDR3 length: 18 residues. Looked up from germline, CDR1 is SGHAT and CDR2 is FQNNGV. The CDR3 reads CASSLQEGTGVWSDEQFF.

Here the CDR3 reads CSAEPYSGTQETQYF. J is TRBJ2-5 and V is TRBV20-1; TCRdb's D call, TRBD2, is unchecked because there is no DNA. CDR1 DFQATT and CDR2 SNEGSKA come from the germline V gene (reference sequence). The CDR3 loop spans 15 amino acids.

The chain has TRBV28 and TRBJ2-1; TCRdb names TRBD2, which stays unverified in the absence of DNA. The CDR3 is 17 residues long. Germline V gene lookup returns CDR1 MDHEN and CDR2 SYDVKM. CDR3 residues: CASSSGTSGALYNEQFF.

The genes are TRBV6-1 and TRBJ1-6; TCRdb calls TRBD1, which cannot be checked without DNA. The germline V gene has CDR1 MNHNS and CDR2 SASEGT. This CDR3 region has 14 residues. The chain's CDR3 is CASSGSREGSPLHF.

V is TRBV5-1 and J is TRBJ1-1; TCRdb's D call, TRBD1, is unchecked because there is no DNA. Germline CDR1 is SGHRS and CDR2 is YFSETQ. There are 15 residues in the CDR3. CDR3 loop: CASSTGTVRITEAFF.

V gene TRBV19 combines with J gene TRBJ2-6. CDR3 length: 13 residues. Germline loops: CDR1 LNHDA, CDR2 SQIVND (reference sequence). CDR3 in amino acids: CASTPSGANVLTF.

The V gene is TRBV9, the J gene TRBJ2-7; TCRdb calls TRBD1, which cannot be checked without DNA. This CDR3 spans 15 amino acids. Germline V gene sequence: CDR1 SGDLS, CDR2 YYNGEE. CDR3: CASSVAGTTDYEQYF.

CDR3: CASISQGNTGELFF. J is TRBJ2-2 and V is TRBV28; TCRdb's D gene call, TRBD1, goes unchecked for lack of DNA. Germline V gives CDR1 MDHEN, CDR2 SYDVKM. This CDR3 is built from 14 residues.

The V and J genes are TRBV19 and TRBJ2-2; TCRdb's assignment of TRBD1 cannot be checked, as there is no DNA. The CDR3 runs to 15 residues. In germline, CDR1 is LNHDA, CDR2 SQIVND (reference sequence). CDR3 amino acids: CASRPGTGITGELFF.

The chain couples TRBV12-3 or TRBV12-4 to TRBJ1-6; TCRdb's D call of TRBD1 is untestable without DNA. The CDR3 runs 15 residues. CDR3 sequence: CASSRQGQGVAPLHF.

This chain uses TRBV11-2 with TRBJ2-2; lacking DNA, the TRBD2 call made by TCRdb goes unchecked. CDR1 SGHAT and CDR2 FQNNGV come from the germline V gene. This CDR3 region has 16 residues. CDR3 amino acids: CASSPRTSGTTGELFF. The whole variable domain, filled in from reference TRBV11-2 and TRBJ2-2, reads EAGVAQSPRYKIIEKRQSVAFWCNPISGHATLYWYQQILGQGPKLLIQFQNNGVVDDSQLPKDRFSAERLKGVDSTLKIQPAKLEDSAVYLCASSPRTSGTTGELFFGEGSRLTVL.